Presented here are 20 T cell receptor beta chains from one specimen sequenced in a study of cytomegalovirus exposure and HLA in healthy donors. The PCR used 60 Vbeta and 13 Jbeta primers. Only in-frame clones appear in the TCRdb table, and some are missing; sequencing was by immunoSEQ multiplex PCR. The data hold fewer than 120,000 clones, with nearly 80% observed a single time. Sequencing input: PBMCs. The receptors here all came from a woman younger than 45 in good health and CMV-seronegative.

The chain recombines TRBV7-2 with TRBJ1-6; D may be TRBD1 (5 bases). The CDR3 runs 15 residues. V lost 4 bases and J lost 7, with 14 bases in between. Germline V gene sequence: CDR1 SGHTA, CDR2 FQGNSA. As DNA, the CDR3 is TGTGCCAGCAGCTCTAGCGGGGACCGCAATTCACCCCTCCACTTT. Translating gives CASSSSGDRNSPLHF.

The chain joins TRBV29-1 to TRBJ1-1; D gene uncertain. Deletions cut 6 bases from V and 1 base from J, with 9 bases between. This CDR3 region has 12 residues. Per the germline V gene, CDR1 is SQVTM and CDR2 is ANQGSEA. CDR3: CSVLLGNTEAFF. In nucleotides, the CDR3 is TGCAGCGTACTACTGGGGAACACTGAAGCTTTCTTT.

This chain connects TRBV5-1 to TRBJ2-7; possibly TRBD1 for D (5 bases). Germline CDR1 reads SGHRS; CDR2 reads YFSETQ. V was cut by 0 bases and J by 3 bases, with 13 bases left in between. The CDR3 is made up of 15 amino acids. This CDR3 is CASSLAFTGDYEQYF. The CDR3 DNA reads TGCGCCAGCAGCTTGGCCTTTACAGGAGACTACGAGCAGTACTTC.

The J gene is TRBJ2-2, the V gene TRBV28, with TRBD1 matching 7 bases. Unmatched junction bases numbered 7, after V lost 6 bases and J lost 6 bases. CDR1 and CDR2 from the germline V gene are MDHEN and SYDVKM. The CDR3 totals 14 residues. The CDR3 region has the DNA TGTGCCAGCAGCCCGACAGGGATATCCGGGGAGCTGTTTTTT. Its protein product is CASSPTGISGELFF.

This chain joins TRBV30 and TRBJ2-1; 8 bases align to TRBD2. Germline CDR1 and CDR2: GTSNPN and SVGIG (reference sequence). The CDR3 totals 15 residues. The V gene end was trimmed by 0 bases and the J gene end by 9 bases; junction bases not matched to a gene: 10. CDR3 bases: TGTGCCTGGAGTGTAACCGGGACTAGGGGTATTGAGCAGTTCTTC. Translating it yields CAWSVTGTRGIEQFF.

This clone was counted only a few times. Other DNA sequences in this specimen translate into the identical CDR3. This chain uses TRBV27 with TRBJ1-1; possibly TRBD1 for D (5 bases). V was cut by 3 bases and J by 0 bases, with 5 bases left in between. This CDR3 spans 13 amino acids. Germline CDR1 and CDR2: MNHEY and SMNVEV (reference sequence). The CDR3: CASSLTVNTEAFF. CDR3 sequence (DNA): TGTGCCAGCAGTTTGACAGTGAACACTGAAGCTTTCTTT.

J is TRBJ2-7 and V is TRBV11-3, with a weak D call TRBD2 (6 bases). CDR1 SGHNT and CDR2 YENEEA come from the germline V gene. Deletions cut 1 base from V and 7 bases from J, with 14 bases between. CDR3 length: 14 amino acids. CDR3 in DNA: TGTGCCAGCAGCTTAGTGAGGCGGGGAGGAGAGCAGTACTTC. Protein: CASSLVRRGGEQYF.

The chain has TRBV28 and TRBJ2-1; 12 bases line up with TRBD2. The CDR3 has 18 amino acids. Germline V gene sequence: CDR1 MDHEN, CDR2 SYDVKM. The V and J ends lost 4 bases and 5 bases, in that order; junction bases with no gene match: 12. The CDR3 loop reads CASSSAGWRLAGDNEQFF. The CDR3 DNA sequence: TGTGCCAGCAGTTCTGCTGGTTGGCGACTAGCGGGAGACAATGAGCAGTTCTTC.

This chain joins TRBV7-2 and TRBJ1-1, with D perhaps TRBD1 (5 bases). This CDR3 region has 15 residues. The ends were cut back, 2 bases at V and 0 bases at J, with 10 bases in the middle. Germline V gene data show CDR1 as SGHTA and CDR2 as FQGNSA. The CDR3 DNA follows: TGTGCCAGCAGCTTACGACAGACCATGAACACTGAAGCTTTCTTT. The encoded protein is CASSLRQTMNTEAFF.

The rearrangement joins TRBV7-2 to TRBJ2-4; D is possibly TRBD1 (5 bases). There are 14 residues in the CDR3. CDR1 is SGHTA and CDR2 is FQGNSA in the germline V gene. Trimming took 7 bases from V and 3 from J, leaving 13 bases between them. In DNA form, the CDR3 reads TGTGCCAGCACCCTGGACACAAACAAAAACATTCAGTACTTC. Its translation is CASTLDTNKNIQYF.

The chain employs TRBV7-9 and TRBJ2-7; a possible D gene is TRBD1 (6 bases). Between the trimmed V and J ends, which lost 0 bases and 3 bases, there was a span of 15 bases. CDR3 length equals 16 residues. Germline V gene sequence: CDR1 SEHNR, CDR2 FQNEAQ (reference sequence). CDR3 in amino acids: CASSLASGGPHYEQYF. The CDR3 DNA follows: TGTGCCAGCAGCTTAGCTTCTGGGGGCCCTCACTACGAGCAGTACTTC. The full variable domain, its missing parts supplied by reference TRBV7-9 and TRBJ2-7, is DTGVSQNPRHKITKRGQNVTFRCDPISEHNRLYWYRQTLGQGPEFLTYFQNEAQLEKSRLLSDRFSAERPKGSFSTLEIQRTEQGDSAMYLCASSLASGGPHYEQYFGPGTRLTVT.

This clone has more than one count but fewer than ten. This chain links TRBV5-6 with TRBJ2-7; TRBD2 aligns across 7 bases. The CDR3 sequence is 16 residues long. V lost 1 base to trimming and J lost 1 base; unmatched junction nucleotides: 8. In germline, CDR1 is SGHDT, CDR2 YYEEEE. As DNA, the CDR3 is TGTGCCAGCAGCTTGTATATTGAGCGGGGTTCCTACGAGCAGTACTTC. This codes for CASSLYIERGSYEQYF.

This clone has only one observation. The chain is built from TRBV29-1 and TRBJ2-7, with D perhaps matching TRBD1 (5 bases). The CDR3 spans 13 residues. Trimming stripped 2 bases from V and 3 bases from J, with 11 bases between. The V gene's germline CDR1 is SQVTM and CDR2 ANQGSEA. CDR3 protein: CSVERGTDYEQYF. The DNA of the CDR3 is TGCAGCGTTGAAAGGGGTACGGACTACGAGCAGTACTTC.

The J gene is TRBJ1-3, the V gene TRBV5-1; no reliable D call. With 0 bases removed from V and 3 bases from J, the gap between germline ends came to 10 bases. CDR1 and CDR2 from the germline V gene are SGHRS and YFSETQ. This CDR3 comprises 15 residues. CDR3: CASSLGGNGGNTIYF. The CDR3 coding sequence is TGCGCCAGCAGCTTGGGAGGGAACGGTGGAAACACCATATATTTT.

This chain connects TRBV7-9 to TRBJ2-7, with a tentative D call TRBD1 (7 bases). V dropped 5 bases and J dropped 5 bases, with 16 bases sitting between them. The germline V gene encodes CDR1 SEHNR and CDR2 FQNEAQ (reference sequence). CDR3 length: 14 residues. CDR3 residues: CASSAPGGGNEQYF. CDR3 bases: TGTGCCAGCAGCGCCCCAGGGGGAGGCAACGAGCAGTACTTC.

This chain's CDR3 is CASSTSGPYEQYF. For the CDR3, the DNA is TGTGCCAGCAGCACTAGCGGTCCCTACGAGCAGTACTTC. V is TRBV7-8 and J is TRBJ2-7; 8 bases agree with TRBD2. CDR3 size: 13 residues. Looked up from germline, CDR1 is SGHVS and CDR2 is FQNEAQ. The V segment lost 5 bases and the J segment 2 bases; nucleotides outside the gene matches: 2.

This chain connects TRBV7-2 to TRBJ2-7; 8 nucleotides agree with TRBD1. The germline CDR1 and CDR2 sequences are SGHTA and FQGNSA. CDR3 length: 14 residues. Trimming took 6 bases from V and 9 from J; bases not matched to a gene: 13. CDR3 protein: CASSGGGTGVRQYF. CDR3 nucleotides: TGTGCCAGCAGTGGGGGCGGGACAGGCGTCAGGCAGTACTTC.

As regards this clone: Other DNA sequences in the sample encode the same CDR3. This chain connects TRBV7-3 to TRBJ2-3; TRBD2 matches 8 bases. The trim removed 4 bases at V and 0 bases at J, leaving 0 bases unmatched. The germline V gene encodes CDR1 SGHTA and CDR2 FQGTGA. This CDR3 has 14 amino acids. The CDR3 reads CASSSGGSTDTQYF. Here the CDR3 DNA reads TGTGCCAGCAGCTCGGGGGGGAGCACAGATACGCAGTATTTT. Supplemented by reference TRBV7-3 and TRBJ2-3, the full variable domain reads GAGVSQTPSNKVTEKGKYVELRCDPISGHTALYWYRQSLGQGPEFLIYFQGTGAADDSGLPNDRFFAVRPEGSVSTLKIQRTERGDSAVYLCASSSGGSTDTQYFGPGTRLTVL.

This chain connects TRBV15 to TRBJ2-7; TRBD2 aligns across 7 bases. The germline gives CDR1 LNHNV, CDR2 YYDKDF (reference sequence). J gave up 6 bases and V 5 bases, and 10 bases lay outside the gene matches. The CDR3 runs to 14 residues. Here the CDR3 reads CATSPLGGAAEQYF. The CDR3 nucleotides are TGTGCCACCAGCCCCCTGGGAGGGGCGGCCGAGCAGTACTTC.

The chain is built from TRBV4-1 and TRBJ1-3, with TRBD1 identical over 7 bases. V trimming: 4 bases; J trimming: 6 bases; junction bases outside the gene matches: 9. Per the germline V gene, CDR1 is MGHRA and CDR2 is YSYEKL. This CDR3 is 15 amino acids long. This CDR3 is CASSRLDTGENTIYF. The CDR3, as DNA: TGCGCCAGCAGCCGTCTCGACACAGGGGAAAACACCATATATTTT.